These 8 T cell receptor beta chains were sequenced from one sample in a study of cytomegalovirus exposure and HLA in healthy donors. Primers: 60 Vbeta forward and 13 Jbeta reverse. Method: immunoSEQ multiplex PCR; TCRdb's copy keeps in-frame clones and lacks some. This table has around 130,000 clones, under 85% appearing once. The source material was PBMCs. Every receptor here comes from a man between 25 and 39 years old in good health and CMV-seronegative.

This chain joins TRBV9 and TRBJ1-1; D not resolved. CDR1 and CDR2 from the germline V gene are SGDLS and YYNGEE. Between the trimmed V and J ends, which lost 0 bases and 1 base, there was a span of 13 bases. CDR3 length equals 16 residues. This chain's CDR3 is CASSVAKDVENTEAFF. DNA of the CDR3: TGTGCCAGCAGCGTAGCTAAAGATGTCGAGAACACTGAAGCTTTCTTT.

CDR3 region: CASHPGGARVVAEAFF. The CDR3 DNA sequence: TGTGCCAGCCACCCGGGAGGGGCGCGGGTCGTGGCTGAAGCTTTCTTT. The chain links TRBV7-2 to TRBJ1-1, with D perhaps TRBD1 (5 bases). Germline V CDR1 and CDR2: SGHTA, FQGNSA. This CDR3 has 16 amino acids. V gave up 8 bases and J gave up 6 bases, with 25 bases separating them.

The J gene is TRBJ2-1, the V gene TRBV30; 9 nucleotides agree with TRBD2. Trimming removed 4 bases from V and 8 bases from J; junction bases left unmatched: 3. CDR1 and CDR2 from the germline V gene are GTSNPN and SVGIG (reference sequence). The CDR3 totals 12 residues. CDR3 loop: CAWTSGNYEQFF. The CDR3 nucleotides are TGTGCCTGGACTAGCGGGAATTATGAGCAGTTCTTC.

By frequency in the sample, this clone is medium-sized (0.01 to 0.1%). The junction does not match germline at one end; this may be a read error. The rearrangement uses TRBV25-1 and TRBJ2-3; TRBD2 might be the D (6 bases). This CDR3 is built from 14 residues. Germline CDR1 reads MGHDK; CDR2 reads SYGVNS. The CDR3, as DNA: TGTGCCAGCACTGAACGGGGGAGCAGGGATACGCAGTATTTT. Protein sequence: CASTERGSRDTQYF. Full variable domain (remainder filled in from reference TRBV25-1 and TRBJ2-3): EADIYQTPRYLVIGTGKKITLECSQTMGHDKMYWYQQDPGMELHLIHYSYGVNSTEKGDLSSESTVSRIRTEHFPLTLESARPSHTSQYLCASTERGSRDTQYFGPGTRLTVL.

The V gene is TRBV4-1, the J gene TRBJ2-5; D is unresolved. The CDR3 has 13 amino acids. CDR1 is MGHRA and CDR2 is YSYEKL in the germline V gene. V dropped 1 base and J dropped 2 bases, with 5 bases sitting between them. CDR3 bases: TGCGCCAGCAGCCAAGTCTTTCAAGAGACCCAGTACTTC. Amino acid sequence: CASSQVFQETQYF.

V gene TRBV27 combines with J gene TRBJ1-2; TRBD1 might be the D (5 bases). With 1 base removed from V and 4 bases from J, the gap between germline ends came to 10 bases. This CDR3 has 14 residues. CDR1 is MNHEY and CDR2 is SMNVEV in the germline V gene (reference sequence). CDR3 sequence (DNA): TGTGCCAGCAGTTTATTGCCAAGGGGCTATGGCTACACCTTC. Protein sequence: CASSLLPRGYGYTF.

The genes are TRBV4-3 and TRBJ1-5; D uncertain. Deletions cut 0 bases from V and 6 bases from J, with 6 bases between. CDR1 and CDR2 from the germline V gene are LGHNA and YSLEER. The CDR3 covers 13 residues. CDR3 loop: CASSQDTAQPQHF. The CDR3 region has the DNA TGCGCCAGCAGCCAAGATACAGCTCAGCCCCAGCATTTT.

V gene TRBV28 combines with J gene TRBJ2-2; tentatively, D is TRBD2 (5 bases). The germline gives CDR1 MDHEN, CDR2 SYDVKM. The CDR3 is made up of 16 amino acids. V shed 2 bases and J shed 4 bases, with 14 bases lying between them. The CDR3 sequence: CASSLGGGGVTGELFF. CDR3 DNA sequence: TGTGCCAGCAGTTTAGGAGGAGGCGGTGTCACCGGGGAGCTGTTTTTT.